A single sample is the source of the 2 T cell receptor beta chains below, sequenced in a study of cytomegalovirus exposure and HLA in healthy donors. The PCR ran on 60 Vbeta and 13 Jbeta primers. Measured with immunoSEQ multiplex PCR; TCRdb has only the in-frame clones, and not every one. The sample has approximately 80,000 clones; about 77% are singletons. The sample comprised PBMCs. The source of these receptors is a male donor in good health and CMV-seropositive.

This chain links TRBV4-1 with TRBJ2-1, with 10 bases aligning to TRBD2. The CDR3 has 19 amino acids. CDR1 and CDR2 (germline): MGHRA, YSYEKL. With 0 bases clipped from V and 0 bases from J, the junction kept 8 bases outside the gene matches. CDR3 DNA: TGCGCCAGCAGCCAAGAACCGGGACTAGCGTTAAGCTCCTACAATGAGCAGTTCTTC. This gives the protein CASSQEPGLALSSYNEQFF.

V is TRBV7-2 and J is TRBJ2-2; 9 nucleotides agree with TRBD2. The CDR3 has 17 residues. V shed 7 bases and J 7 bases; nucleotides not matched to a gene: 16. Germline-derived CDR1 and CDR2 are SGHTA and FQGNSA. CDR3 in DNA: TGTGCCAGCACCCGAGAGAGGCCTAGCGGGAACGTCGGGGAGCTGTTTTTT. It translates to CASTRERPSGNVGELFF.